The sequence of this T cell receptor (beta chain) was determined in a study of regulatory T cells in long-lasting Graves disease (dated by TCRdb to about 2021). A note on the overall study: Newly diagnosed Graves' disease patients had taken antithyroid drugs for less than 3 months. This study used TCR sequencing and RNA sequencing of peripheral blood to compare persistent Graves' disease patients against newly diagnosed Graves' disease patients. The study took place in China and was registered as a clinical trial. TCR sequencing covered some 13 persistent and around 20 newly diagnosed Graves' disease patients, about 35 samples in total. Paper-wide results and their limitations: Persistent disease showed preferential use of TRBV28, TRBJ1-2 and TRBJ2-5, whereas newly diagnosed disease favored TRBV20-1 and TRBJ2-1. Only the TCR beta chain was sequenced and analyzed. Compared with newly diagnosed patients, persistent Graves' disease patients had lower TCR Shannon entropy and fewer highly expanded clones, which suggests clonal expansion. Peripheral blood alone was examined, since thyroid tissue, which constituted the primary lesion, could not be accessed. Persistent patients shared more public clonotypes among themselves (2,741) than newly diagnosed patients did (about 900). The small sample size was acknowledged by the authors as a limitation that may reduce accuracy.

Per the publication, the time point label means: newly diagnosed GD, antithyroid drugs for less than 3 months. For both TCR sequencing and RNA sequencing, RNA was extracted from PBMCs in TRIzol. The diagnosis of Graves' disease followed American Thyroid Association guidelines. The patients came from an endocrinology department in Xi'an, China. Each patient gave 8.5 to 9.5 milliliters of peripheral blood, collected in an EDTA anticoagulant tube. Ficoll Paque Plus density gradient separation was used to isolate PBMCs, and no further T cell sorting was done. An Agilent 2100 Bioanalyzer and agarose gel were used to check RNA quality, and a NanoDrop 2000 was used to measure RNA concentration. Comment on this clonotype: What antigen it recognizes has not been identified. The sample holds no much larger clone one base away, and base qualities are not on file.

Measured from the cysteine to the phenylalanine, the CDR3 is 16 residues long. Just the 48-base CDR3 DNA is kept, in frame starting at base 1. Here V drops 7 bases and J drops 0 bases, and the junction holds 5 bases not matched to any gene. CDR1 and CDR2, per the germline V gene, are SNHLY and FYNNEI. The library came from multiplex PCR. For sequencing, an Illumina HiSeq 4000 was employed. TCR beta libraries were built with iRepertoire HTBI primers and Arm-PCR amplification of CDR3 regions. PCR products were gel purified before sequencing. The paper's processing steps were these. Gene usage analysis of CDR3 amino acid clonotypes used the 60 to 75 TRBV and around 14 TRBJ segments found across samples. COPE and FqMerger were used to merge the filtered high-quality paired reads into contigs. BLAST was used to align contigs to the IMGT TRBV, TRBD and TRBJ reference genes, and CDR3 was defined following IMGT. Clonotypes above 0.1% frequency were classified as highly expanded clones. Repertoire diversity was measured by Shannon entropy, and V-J evenness by the Gini coefficient. A clonotype was considered public if more than one individual shared it. The raw public reads went through TCRdb reprocessing: fastp at Q25, MiXCR clone calling, in-frame beta chains kept. Rows with one shared CDR3 protein collapse into an entry with the most common genes and DNA. TCRdb assigned the V and J calls; the authors' analysis was not used. The sample table records approximately 300,000 distinct CDR3 sequences; over 15% of these occur just once. The top ten clones comprise more than 30% of the sample.

The sequencing used peripheral blood mononuclear cells (PBMCs), collected at new diagnosis, from a patient treated with antithyroid drugs. The TCR sequence derives from a female donor with Graves disease. The receptor chain draws on TRBV2 and TRBJ2-7; 14 central nucleotides agree with TRBD2. CDR3 reads: CASIRTSGGSSYEQYF. The nucleotide sequence reads TGTGCCAGCATTAGGACTAGCGGGGGGAGCTCCTACGAGCAGTACTTC.